Below, 22 T cell receptor beta chains from the same sample are listed, as sequenced in a study of blood T cell repertoires in COVID-19 (TCRdb year 2020). The protocol used for the library was the immunoSEQ multiplex PCR assay. TCRdb's version of the immuneACCESS table is confined to in-frame rearrangements and falls short of the full clone set. An unresolved V gene accounts for under half of the shortfall where checked; the remainder is of unknown origin. This sample holds 250,000 to 300,000 clones; 80% to 90% were observed only once. The ten largest clones add up to approximately 2% of the sample. Sample: PBMCs or T cells enriched from blood (not recorded which). Source of these receptors: a woman aged 45-60 years who had recovered from COVID-19.

This clone has more than one count but fewer than ten. The rearrangement uses TRBV13 and TRBJ2-1; 10 bases align to TRBD2. This CDR3 region has 16 residues. Germline loops: CDR1 PRHDT, CDR2 FYEKMQ (reference sequence). Trimming took 1 base from V and 7 from J; bases not matched to a gene: 7. The CDR3 DNA follows: TGTGCCAGCAGCTTAGTGGGGCTAGCGGGAGATAATGAGCAGTTCTTC. Protein sequence: CASSLVGLAGDNEQFF.

This chain links TRBV5-5 with TRBJ1-6, with a possible D match to TRBD1 (6 bases). The CDR3 has 17 residues. The germline V gene encodes CDR1 SGHKS and CDR2 YYEKEE (reference sequence). Between the trimmed V and J ends, which lost 4 bases and 0 bases, there was a span of 14 bases. This chain's CDR3 is CASSRDILSSYNSPLHF. CDR3 sequence (DNA): TGTGCCAGCAGCCGGGACATCCTGAGCTCCTATAATTCACCCCTCCACTTT.

The V gene is TRBV11-2, the J gene TRBJ1-6; a possible D gene is TRBD1 (5 bases). The V gene's germline CDR1 is SGHAT and CDR2 FQNNGV. The CDR3 spans 14 residues. Trimming removed 1 base from V and 9 bases from J, with 10 bases in between. CDR3 amino acids: CASSLGGASSPLHF. The CDR3 DNA reads as TGTGCCAGCAGCTTAGGTGGGGCCAGTTCACCCCTCCACTTT.

This chain joins TRBV27 and TRBJ2-7, with 10 nucleotides matching TRBD1. V lost 4 bases and J lost 5; bases outside the gene matches: 11. Germline values: CDR1 MNHEY, CDR2 SMNVEV (reference sequence). The CDR3 runs 16 residues. CDR3 in DNA: TGTGCCAGCAGTTACCTCAGGACAGGGGGGGTCCACGAGCAGTACTTC. The encoded protein is CASSYLRTGGVHEQYF.

The rearrangement uses TRBV11-2 and TRBJ2-1, with 7 bases fitting TRBD1. This CDR3 comprises 16 residues. With V trimmed by 5 bases and J by 3 bases, 10 bases remained unmatched. Germline values: CDR1 SGHAT, CDR2 FQNNGV. CDR3: CASSPGDRRFYNEQFF. In nucleotides, the CDR3 is TGTGCCAGCAGCCCTGGGGACAGAAGATTCTACAATGAGCAGTTCTTC.

This clone appeared a few times. The genes are TRBV28 and TRBJ1-5; 9 bases are a match to TRBD1. V shed 7 bases and J 7 bases; nucleotides not matched to a gene: 14. The CDR3 runs to 16 residues. Germline CDR1 and CDR2: MDHEN and SYDVKM. CDR3 sequence (DNA): TGTGCCAGCATCCTGGGGGGACAGGGTTGGCACCAGCCCCAGCATTTT. The encoded protein is CASILGGQGWHQPQHF.

The rearrangement links TRBV5-6 to TRBJ2-7; 8 bases match TRBD1. Germline V gene data show CDR1 as SGHDT and CDR2 as YYEEEE. With V trimmed by 3 bases and J by 5 bases, 4 bases remained unmatched. This CDR3 spans 13 amino acids. The CDR3 nucleotides are TGTGCCAGCAGCTGGGACAGGTCCAACGAGCAGTACTTC. It is translated as CASSWDRSNEQYF.

The rearrangement joins TRBV6-5 to TRBJ2-7; the D is unclear. Germline CDR1 MNHEY, CDR2 SVGAGI. With 2 bases removed from V and 6 bases from J, the gap between germline ends came to 14 bases. The CDR3 sequence is 14 residues long. The CDR3 reads CASSYHLSTFEQYF. The CDR3 DNA reads TGTGCCAGCAGTTACCATTTATCAACATTCGAGCAGTACTTC.

V and J are TRBV13 and TRBJ1-5, with 10 bases identical to TRBD1. This CDR3 has 13 amino acids. CDR1 and CDR2 from the germline V gene are PRHDT and FYEKMQ (reference sequence). V lost 4 bases, J lost 7 bases, and 1 base stayed unmatched. In DNA form, the CDR3 reads TGTGCCAGCAGCTCGGACAGGGGGCAGCCCCAGCATTTT. Encoded protein: CASSSDRGQPQHF.

This chain joins TRBV18 and TRBJ2-2, with 10 bases aligning to TRBD2. Germline V CDR1 and CDR2: KGHSH, LQKENI. The CDR3 has 16 residues. J lost 1 base, V lost 1 base, and 0 bases had no gene match. CDR3 sequence reads: CASSPRTSGNTGELFF. CDR3 nucleotides: TGTGCCAGCTCACCACGGACTAGCGGGAACACCGGGGAGCTGTTTTTT.

To note about this clone: Different DNA sequences within this sample yield the same CDR3. The V and J genes are TRBV27 and TRBJ1-5, with a tentative D call TRBD1 (6 bases). This CDR3 is built from 14 residues. Germline assignment: CDR1 MNHEY and CDR2 SMNVEV (reference sequence). The germline V and J ends were trimmed by 3 bases and 3 bases, with 9 bases remaining between them. As DNA, the CDR3 is TGTGCCAGCAGTTTGAGGGGGTCCAATCAGCCCCAGCATTTT. Its protein product is CASSLRGSNQPQHF.

This sequence joins TRBV5-6 and TRBJ2-3, with 8 positions matching TRBD2. The CDR3 has 15 amino acids. V shed 4 bases and J 2 bases; nucleotides not matched to a gene: 6. Per germline, CDR1 SGHDT and CDR2 YYEEEE. This CDR3 is CASSQETSATDTQYF. The CDR3 coding sequence is TGTGCCAGCAGCCAGGAGACTAGCGCCACAGATACGCAGTATTTT.

The chain carries TRBV3-1 (or the pseudogene TRBV3-2) and TRBJ1-1, with 7 nucleotides matching TRBD1. V was pared by 4 bases and J by 7 bases, with 9 bases of the junction left unmatched. CDR3 size: 14 residues. CDR1 is LGHDT, CDR2 YNNKEL, per germline (reference sequence). CDR3 nucleotides: TGTGCCAGCAGCCCTCTAGGGTCAGGGGGTGAAGCTTTCTTT. Protein: CASSPLGSGGEAFF.

The chain uses TRBV19 and TRBJ1-5; no clear D gene. Germline CDR1 LNHDA, CDR2 SQIVND (reference sequence). Between the trimmed V and J ends, which lost 4 bases and 10 bases, there was a span of 20 bases. The CDR3 runs 15 residues. CDR3 DNA sequence: TGTGCCAGTAGTAGTCTAATGAGTACCTCTCCTCCCCAGCATTTT. This translates into CASSSLMSTSPPQHF.

This chain joins TRBV24-1 and TRBJ1-2; D gene ambiguous. Trimming shortened V by 8 bases and J by 3 bases, and 15 bases separated the two germline ends. CDR1 is KGHDR and CDR2 is SFDVKD in the germline V gene. This CDR3 has 14 amino acids. CDR3 amino acids: CATTHREGDYGYTF. The CDR3 region has the DNA TGTGCCACCACTCACCGGGAAGGAGACTATGGCTACACCTTC.

This chain connects TRBV7-9 to TRBJ1-5; D remains unclear. The V gene's germline CDR1 is SEHNR and CDR2 FQNEAQ (reference sequence). The CDR3 sequence is 14 residues long. The ends were cut back, 8 bases at V and 0 bases at J, with 11 bases in the middle. The CDR3 nucleotides read TGTGCCAGCGGCGGACTGCTTAGCAATCAGCCCCAGCATTTT. Its translation is CASGGLLSNQPQHF.

The chain links TRBV21-1 to TRBJ1-4; TRBD1 is the table's D call, not checked against the DNA. TRBV21-1 is described as a pseudogene. The length of the CDR3 is 15 residues. The CDR3: CASSKRTGSCEKLFF. The CDR3 DNA is TGTGCCAGCAGCAAAAGGACAGGGTCCTGTGAAAAACTGTTTTTT.

The V and J genes are TRBV6-6 and TRBJ2-7, with 7 bases aligning to TRBD1. V trimming: 4 bases; J trimming: 0 bases; junction bases outside the gene matches: 6. The CDR3 totals 15 residues. Germline V lookup: CDR1 MNHNY, CDR2 SVGAGI (reference sequence). The CDR3 region is CASSSPGGYSYEQYF. The CDR3 DNA follows: TGTGCCAGCAGTTCTCCAGGGGGTTACTCCTACGAGCAGTACTTC.

This chain connects TRBV5-6 to TRBJ2-3, with 12 nucleotides matching TRBD2. There are 17 residues in the CDR3. V shed 4 bases and J 2 bases; nucleotides not matched to a gene: 8. CDR1 and CDR2 from the germline V gene are SGHDT and YYEEEE. In DNA form, the CDR3 reads TGTGCCAGCAGCGCGAGACTAGCGGGGGTCCTCACAGATACGCAGTATTTT. Its protein product is CASSARLAGVLTDTQYF.

The rearrangement uses TRBV7-9 and TRBJ1-1; D unresolved. The germline V gene encodes CDR1 SEHNR and CDR2 FQNEAQ (reference sequence). The CDR3 runs 14 residues. V shed 5 bases and J shed 5 bases, with 15 bases lying between them. This CDR3 reads CASSPRGGGTEAFF. CDR3 DNA sequence: TGTGCCAGCAGCCCCCGGGGAGGAGGGACTGAAGCTTTCTTT.

Points on this clone: At the DNA level, this CDR3 is encoded by other sequences in the same sample as well. The chain links TRBV12-5 to TRBJ2-5; no definite D call. Germline V CDR1 and CDR2: LGHNT, FRNRAP. The CDR3 length is 13 residues. V was pared by 5 bases and J by 4 bases, with 11 bases between. CDR3 protein: CASGLKNGETQYF. For the CDR3, the DNA is TGTGCTAGTGGTCTAAAAAACGGAGAGACCCAGTACTTC.

Here the CDR3 DNA reads TGTGCCAGCAGCTTGTCACGGGGACAGACCTACGAGCAGTACTTC. Amino acid sequence: CASSLSRGQTYEQYF. This chain connects TRBV5-8 to TRBJ2-7; 7 bases agree with TRBD1. Germline assignment: CDR1 SGHTS and CDR2 YDEGEE. V was pared by 1 base and J by 2 bases, with 6 bases of the junction left unmatched. The CDR3 totals 15 residues.